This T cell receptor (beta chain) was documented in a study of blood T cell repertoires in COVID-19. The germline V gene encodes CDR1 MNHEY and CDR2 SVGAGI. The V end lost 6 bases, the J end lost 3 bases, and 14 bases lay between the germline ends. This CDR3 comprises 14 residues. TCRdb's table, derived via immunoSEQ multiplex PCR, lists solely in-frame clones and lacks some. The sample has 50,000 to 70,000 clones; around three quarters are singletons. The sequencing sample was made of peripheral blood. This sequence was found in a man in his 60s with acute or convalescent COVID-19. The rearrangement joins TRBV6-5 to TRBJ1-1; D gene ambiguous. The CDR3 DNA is TGTGCCAGCAGAAGTTTAGACGGGTACACTGAAGCTTTCTTT. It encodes CASRSLDGYTEAFF.